The sequence of this T cell receptor beta chain was determined in a study of tumor and adjacent non-tumor tissue in lung cancer. Study overall: Aged about 31 to 80 years, patients included nine to eleven men and about 5 women with stage I to III disease.

With respect to this clonotype: Its antigen is as yet unknown. The germline gene is not matched at one end of the junction; a read error may be the cause.

Germline assignment: CDR1 MNHEY and CDR2 SVGAGI. The CDR3 contains 13 residues. RNA was extracted from bulk tissue without any cell sorting. Between August and November 2014, newly diagnosed, chemotherapy-naive lung cancer patients underwent thoracic surgery in China. The library came from three nested PCR rounds adapted from ARM-PCR protocols. TCRdb re-called the multiplex PCR reads through MiXCR, storing one row per CDR3 protein. The table shows approximately 75,000 distinct CDR3 sequences, with more than 60% occurring only once. Study-wide results and limits: Tumor tissue had significantly higher TCR diversity than normal lung. Top 100 clones took a larger repertoire share in normal lung.

This chain uses TRBV6-5 with TRBJ1-4, with D uncertain. The sequence was collected from a woman aged 45 to 65 with non-small cell lung cancer. The sequencing sample was made of lung tumor tissue. In DNA, the CDR3 is TGTGCCAGCACCCGCACTAGGAATGAAAAACTGTTTTTC. Translating gives CASTRTRNEKLFF.